This TCR beta chain came from a study of cytomegalovirus exposure and HLA in healthy donors. The PCR ran on 60 Vbeta and 13 Jbeta primers. Profiled with immunoSEQ multiplex PCR; TCRdb holds only in-frame clones, not every one. This sample has around 160,000 clones; around 84% occur once, and the top ten carry roughly 8%. Worth noting for this clone: Its antigen is currently unknown.

Study conclusions and caveats: In a later analysis, TCR association rates varied by HLA locus: DRB1 most, HLA-C fewest. Across donors, presence/absence analyses took sequencing depth to be roughly uniform. In vitro confirmation showed a few CMV-associated chains to be CMV antigen specific.

CDR1 is MNHEY and CDR2 is SMNVEV in the germline V gene (reference sequence). Trimming took off 5 bases at V and 2 bases at J, with 12 bases between the two ends. The CDR3 contains 14 residues. The chain has TRBV27 and TRBJ1-1, with D tentatively TRBD1 (5 bases). The sequenced material came from PBMCs. The clonotype was recovered from a male donor in good health and CMV-seropositive. The DNA for the CDR3 is TGTGCCAGCAGTCGCAGGGAAGGAAACACTGAAGCTTTCTTT. This sequence encodes CASSRREGNTEAFF.